This paragraph covers one T cell receptor (beta chain) sequence. Investigators reverse transcribed all isolated RNA, so they sequenced expressed TCRB transcripts. This table comes from immunoSEQ multiplex PCR, and its TCRdb copy is limited to in-frame clones, with some not included. The repertoire holds around 180,000 clones, 13% seen once, with about 0.59% in the top ten. CDR3 length equals 16 residues. CDR1 is SQVTM and CDR2 is ANQGSEA in the germline V gene. Trimming removed 4 bases from V and 8 bases from J; junction bases left unmatched: 13. This sample stems from a study of beta chain features in type 1 diabetes. In the study overall: Patients shared similar age, gender and cell yields with healthy donors.

The chain links TRBV29-1 to TRBJ1-4; 10 nucleotides match TRBD1. The origin of this receptor is a woman aged 18-29 years in good health. The sequenced sample consisted of central memory CD4+ T cells from blood. In nucleotides, the CDR3 is TGCAGCGTTGCTCGGTCGGGGACAGGGGTCGGGGAAAAACTGTTTTTT. It is translated as CSVARSGTGVGEKLFF. Looking up the rest from reference TRBV29-1 and TRBJ1-4 gives the full variable domain: SAVISQKPSRDICQRGTSLTIQCQVDSQVTMMFWYRQQPGQSLTLIATANQGSEATYESGFVIDKFPISRPNLTFSTLTVSNMSPEDSSIYLCSVARSGTGVGEKLFFGSGTQLSVL.